This T cell receptor beta chain was recovered during a study of Ad26.COV2.S vaccination and SARS-CoV-2 variants. Study background: The Ad26.COV2.S arm of the COV1001 trial was where the donor was placed. Each vaccinee took Ad26.COV2.S intramuscularly, once or twice 56 days apart.

The CDR3 is made up of 17 amino acids. Germline CDR1 and CDR2: SGHRS and YFSETQ. V lost 0 bases and J lost 0; bases outside the gene matches: 8. Treatment specified: approximately 18 received Ad26.COV2.S at low or high dose, single or two shots; roughly five received placebo; per-sample allocation not given. Sampling was performed 63 days after the first vaccine or placebo injection. This vaccine is an Ad26 vector that expresses the Wuhan-strain SARS-CoV-2 spike. Study-level points and caveats: Vaccine recipients and placebo recipients showed similar non-spike TCR breadth.

Concerning this clone itself: Its antigen is not identified.

Libraries were prepared by immunoSEQ multiplex PCR; TCRdb keeps only in-frame clonotypes and omits some of them. This sample yields over 450,000 clones, of which 89% are seen a single time; more than 1.5% belongs to the top ten. The gene calls are TRBV5-1 and TRBJ2-7; 8 nucleotides line up with TRBD2. The source was peripheral blood, collected in a trial of Ad26.COV2.S vaccine versus placebo. This TCR was recovered from a person aged 18-65 years who received the Ad26.COV2.S COVID-19 vaccine or a placebo. For the CDR3, the DNA is TGCGCCAGCAGCTTGGAGCTAGCGGGCCGAAGCTCCTACGAGCAGTACTTC. The encoded protein is CASSLELAGRSSYEQYF.